The clone carrying this T cell receptor beta chain showed up many times. Its antigen remains unidentified. As for time point: newly diagnosed GD, antithyroid drugs for less than 3 months. RNA isolated from PBMCs was used to make the TCR library. One endocrinology department in Xi'an, China, was where patients came from. The data derive from a study of regulatory T cells in long-lasting Graves disease. Construction of TCR beta libraries relied on iRepertoire HTBI primers and on Arm-PCR targeting CDR3 regions. In the source study's methods: From all samples, identification returned approximately 15 TRBJ and 60 to 80 TRBV segments. From the multiplex PCR reads, TCRdb called clonotypes with MiXCR, one entry per CDR3 protein. For this entry, the V and J calls and clone size follow TCRdb and not the study's own pipeline. The repertoire holds around 420,000 distinct CDR3 sequences, with roughly 16% as singletons.

Study-wide findings and caveats: Segments TRBV28, TRBJ1-2 and TRBJ2-5 showed preferential usage in persistent disease. Compared with new cases, persistent Graves' patients showed reduced TCR diversity.

Trimming took off 1 base at V and 6 bases at J, with 19 bases between the two ends. This CDR3 has 17 residues. The V and J genes are TRBV12-3 or TRBV12-4 and TRBJ1-5, with D possibly TRBD1 on 5 matching bases. This material consisted of peripheral blood mononuclear cells (PBMCs), taken at new diagnosis, from a patient treated with antithyroid drugs. This receptor was obtained from a female donor with Graves disease. CDR3 region: CASSLGSLGGSRQPQHF. DNA for the CDR3: TGTGCCAGCAGTTTAGGGTCCCTCGGGGGATCCCGTCAGCCCCAGCATTTT.